This TCR beta chain was profiled in a study of cytomegalovirus exposure and HLA in healthy donors. Overall study: Unique TCR beta sequences numbering over 100 million came from 150 million to 200 million T cells in an earlier analysis. Membership in the Caucasian-associated ancestry cluster was found for around 81% of a few hundred genotyped donors.

Turning to this clone: Its antigen remains unidentified.

With 4 bases clipped from V and 6 bases from J, the junction kept 0 bases outside the gene matches. This CDR3 spans 13 amino acids. Per the germline V gene, CDR1 is LNHDA and CDR2 is SQIVND (reference sequence). PCR employed 60 Vbeta and 13 Jbeta primers. Some clones are missing from TCRdb's copy, which holds only in-frame ones; the method was immunoSEQ multiplex PCR. The sample has 200,000 to 250,000 clones, 65% to 85% seen once. Study-level findings and limits: Sequencing artifact likely explains a cluster of highly shared sequence variants. Around 160 TCR beta chains were listed as cytomegalovirus-associated.

The genes are TRBV19 and TRBJ1-6, with 7 bases lining up with TRBD1. The TCR was taken from a boy younger than 10 in good health and CMV-seronegative. Sequencing was performed on PBMCs. In DNA form, the CDR3 reads TGTGCCAGTAGTACAGGGGGTAATTCACCCCTCCACTTT. This translates into CASSTGGNSPLHF. Complete variable domain (other parts from reference TRBV19 and TRBJ1-6): DGGITQSPKYLFRKEGQNVTLSCEQNLNHDAMYWYRQDPGQGLRLIYYSQIVNDFQKGDIAEGYSVSREKKESFPLTVTSAQKNPTAFYLCASSTGGNSPLHFGNGTRLTVT.